These 28 T cell receptor beta chains came from one sample sequenced in a study of T cell changes during pregnancy in multiple sclerosis. Method: immunoSEQ multiplex PCR; TCRdb's copy keeps in-frame clones and lacks some. The sample records tens of thousands of clones, almost 90% being singletons. Sequencing was performed on peripheral blood, taken in the second trimester of pregnancy. The receptors were sampled from a female donor in good health, enrolled as a control in a pregnancy study.

This sequence joins TRBV19 and TRBJ2-7; 14 positions agree with TRBD2. CDR3 length: 19 residues. Germline V CDR1 and CDR2: LNHDA, SQIVND (reference sequence). V shed 7 bases, J shed 4 bases, and the junction held 18 bases outside the gene matches. The CDR3 here is CASTSAGTSGSPHRYEQYF. The CDR3 DNA reads as TGTGCCAGTACTTCCGCGGGGACTAGCGGGAGTCCCCACCGATACGAGCAGTACTTC.

The chain has TRBV7-2 and TRBJ2-5; tentative D call: TRBD1 (5 bases). V lost 0 bases to trimming and J lost 1 base, with 15 bases between them. CDR1 is SGHTA, CDR2 FQGNSA, per germline. CDR3 length: 17 amino acids. The CDR3 loop is CASSLAPPTVRQETQYF. CDR3 nucleotides: TGTGCCAGCAGCTTAGCCCCCCCGACAGTCCGCCAAGAGACCCAGTACTTC.

V gene TRBV27 combines with J gene TRBJ1-1; D is perhaps TRBD1 (6 bases). Germline CDR1 and CDR2: MNHEY and SMNVEV (reference sequence). With 3 bases removed from V and 7 bases from J, the gap between germline ends came to 12 bases. The length of the CDR3 is 13 residues. CDR3 region: CASSFREGDEAFF. CDR3 coding DNA: TGTGCCAGCAGTTTCCGGGAGGGGGATGAAGCTTTCTTT.

This rearrangement joins TRBV5-4 to TRBJ2-5; TRBD2 aligns across 13 bases. Germline V CDR1 and CDR2: SGHNT, YYREEE (reference sequence). V trimming: 3 bases; J trimming: 3 bases; junction bases outside the gene matches: 11. The CDR3 has 18 residues. CDR3 nucleotide sequence: TGTGCCAGCAGCTGGGCGCCCGGGACTAGCGGGACGAAAGAGACCCAGTACTTC. Translation: CASSWAPGTSGTKETQYF. Supplemented by reference TRBV5-4 and TRBJ2-5, the full variable domain reads ETGVTQSPTHLIKTRGQQVTLRCSSQSGHNTVSWYQQALGQGPQFIFQYYREEENGRGNFPPRFSGLQFPNYSSELNVNALELDDSALYLCASSWAPGTSGTKETQYFGPGTRLLVL.

The sample holds a few counts of this clone. The chain uses TRBV28 and TRBJ1-1; D is unclear. This CDR3 is 13 amino acids long. Per the germline V gene, CDR1 is MDHEN and CDR2 is SYDVKM. V lost 8 bases and J 0 bases, leaving 10 bases between the germline ends. CDR3 bases: TGTGCCAGCGGCCGGGAAATGAACACTGAAGCTTTCTTT. Protein product: CASGREMNTEAFF.

The CDR3 is CASSLAAGSYEQYF. The CDR3 DNA follows: TGTGCCAGCAGCTTAGCGGCAGGCTCCTACGAGCAGTACTTC. The chain recombines TRBV7-9 with TRBJ2-7; unclear D gene. Germline loops: CDR1 SEHNR, CDR2 FQNEAQ (reference sequence). V lost 0 bases to trimming and J lost 0 bases, with 6 bases between them. The CDR3 totals 14 residues.

The chain employs TRBV29-1 and TRBJ1-4; TRBD1 agrees at 7 bases. This CDR3 spans 12 amino acids. CDR1 and CDR2 from the germline V gene are SQVTM and ANQGSEA. J was trimmed by 7 bases and V by 7 bases; bases with no gene match: 6. CDR3 DNA: TGCAGCGCTACAGGGGCAGGTGAAAAACTGTTTTTT. Translating it yields CSATGAGEKLFF.

The chain combines TRBV25-1 with TRBJ2-7, with D tentatively TRBD1 (5 bases). The CDR3 is 13 amino acids. Trimming stripped 3 bases from V and 1 base from J, with 7 bases between. Germline V gene data show CDR1 as MGHDK and CDR2 as SYGVNS. CDR3 in amino acids: CASSEAGSYEQYF. The DNA for the CDR3 is TGTGCCAGCAGTGAGGCAGGGTCCTACGAGCAGTACTTC.

This chain links TRBV6-1 with TRBJ1-2; TRBD1 matches at 7 bases. The V gene's germline CDR1 is MNHNS and CDR2 SASEGT. With V trimmed by 4 bases and J by 0 bases, 11 bases remained unmatched. CDR3 length: 17 residues. The CDR3 loop reads CASSVSGDSSANYGYTF. CDR3 DNA sequence: TGTGCCAGCAGTGTCTCCGGGGACAGCTCAGCTAACTATGGCTACACCTTC.

The chain carries TRBV5-1 and TRBJ1-5; weak D call: TRBD1 (6 bases). V dropped 3 bases and J dropped 4 bases, with 8 bases sitting between them. The CDR3 sequence is 13 residues long. Germline V CDR1 and CDR2: SGHRS, YFSETQ. The CDR3 DNA reads TGCGCCAGCAGCTCGGGGACAAATCAGCCCCAGCATTTT. This gives the protein CASSSGTNQPQHF. The whole variable domain, filled in from reference TRBV5-1 and TRBJ1-5, reads KAGVTQTPRYLIKTRGQQVTLSCSPISGHRSVSWYQQTPGQGLQFLFEYFSETQRNKGNFPGRFSGRQFSNSRSEMNVSTLELGDSALYLCASSSGTNQPQHFGDGTRLSIL.

The chain employs TRBV6-1 and TRBJ2-7; perhaps TRBD1 as D (6 bases). Trimming shortened V by 5 bases and J by 3 bases, and 14 bases separated the two germline ends. The germline V gene encodes CDR1 MNHNS and CDR2 SASEGT. The CDR3 extends over 14 amino acids. The CDR3 region is CASSSRQAIYEQYF. The CDR3 DNA reads TGTGCCAGCAGTTCCCGACAGGCAATCTACGAGCAGTACTTC.

The chain couples TRBV5-1 to TRBJ2-3; D perhaps matches TRBD1 (7 bases). This CDR3 has 14 residues. The ends were cut back, 6 bases at V and 6 bases at J, with 17 bases in the middle. In germline, CDR1 is SGHRS, CDR2 YFSETQ. CDR3 residues: CASNPLAGGDTQYF. Here the CDR3 DNA reads TGCGCCAGCAATCCACTAGCAGGGGGGGATACGCAGTATTTT. Full variable domain (missing parts from reference TRBV5-1 and TRBJ2-3): KAGVTQTPRYLIKTRGQQVTLSCSPISGHRSVSWYQQTPGQGLQFLFEYFSETQRNKGNFPGRFSGRQFSNSRSEMNVSTLELGDSALYLCASNPLAGGDTQYFGPGTRLTVL.

The chain carries TRBV7-2 and TRBJ2-1; 10 bases are a match to TRBD2. Germline trimming cut 0 bases from V and 5 bases from J; bases unmatched to any gene: 7. Germline loops: CDR1 SGHTA, CDR2 FQGNSA. This CDR3 spans 17 amino acids. This CDR3 is CASSLAIAGGTHNEQFF. The CDR3 DNA reads TGTGCCAGCAGCTTAGCAATAGCGGGGGGCACCCACAATGAGCAGTTCTTC.

The rearrangement joins TRBV5-8 to TRBJ2-1, with D maybe TRBD2 (6 bases). Germline V gene sequence: CDR1 SGHTS, CDR2 YDEGEE. V was clipped by 5 bases and J by 2 bases, with 14 bases between them. The CDR3 consists of 15 residues. The CDR3 spells CASRASGWTYNEQFF. The CDR3 DNA is TGTGCCAGCAGGGCAAGCGGGTGGACCTACAATGAGCAGTTCTTC.

The chain has TRBV5-1 and TRBJ1-2; 11 nucleotides line up with TRBD1. J lost 4 bases, V lost 4 bases, and 6 bases had no gene match. Germline CDR1 reads SGHRS; CDR2 reads YFSETQ. The CDR3 runs to 15 residues. CDR3 nucleotide sequence: TGCGCCAGCAGCGACCGGGACAGGGGGATCTATGGCTACACCTTC. Translated, it gives CASSDRDRGIYGYTF.

The rearrangement uses TRBV6-5 and TRBJ1-4; weak D call: TRBD1 (5 bases). Germline-derived CDR1 and CDR2 are MNHEY and SVGAGI. With 3 bases removed from V and 12 bases from J, the gap between germline ends came to 17 bases. The CDR3 is 14 amino acids. The CDR3 loop is CASSYGSPPRELFF. The CDR3 region has the DNA TGTGCCAGCAGTTATGGGTCCCCCCCCAGGGAACTGTTTTTT.

V is TRBV4-3 and J is TRBJ2-3; 10 bases line up with TRBD2. This CDR3 contains 17 residues. Germline CDR1 reads LGHNA; CDR2 reads YSLEER. J gave up 3 bases and V 0 bases, and 6 bases lay outside the gene matches. CDR3: CASSQEGSGGETDTQYF. In DNA form, the CDR3 reads TGCGCCAGCAGCCAAGAAGGGAGCGGGGGGGAGACAGATACGCAGTATTTT.

This sequence joins TRBV18 and TRBJ2-1, with TRBD1 identical over 8 bases. The CDR3 has 14 amino acids. V was pared by 5 bases and J by 4 bases, with 4 bases of the junction left unmatched. Germline CDR1 reads KGHSH; CDR2 reads LQKENI. The CDR3 sequence: CASSTGGQYNEQFF. The CDR3 DNA reads as TGTGCCAGCTCAACAGGGGGTCAATACAATGAGCAGTTCTTC.

The count of this clone is one. The chain employs TRBV9 and TRBJ1-5; TRBD1 matches at 9 bases. V was clipped by 2 bases and J by 7 bases; unmatched bases: 4. The CDR3 totals 14 residues. CDR1 and CDR2 (germline): SGDLS, YYNGEE. As DNA, the CDR3 is TGTGCCAGCAGCGTTGGGACAGGGTCCCAGCCCCAGCATTTT. Residues: CASSVGTGSQPQHF.

A few counts support this clone. The chain uses TRBV6-5 and TRBJ2-7; TRBD1 agrees at 10 bases. The CDR3 consists of 14 residues. CDR1 is MNHEY and CDR2 is SVGAGI in the germline V gene. The ends lost 5 bases at V and 2 bases at J; junction bases unmatched: 3. CDR3 sequence (DNA): TGTGCCAGCAGTGACGGGACAGGGGCCTACGAGCAGTACTTC. Protein: CASSDGTGAYEQYF.

V gene TRBV2 combines with J gene TRBJ2-1, with 8 bases that match TRBD2. J lost 5 bases, V lost 6 bases, and 9 bases had no gene match. The CDR3 runs 15 residues. Per the germline V gene, CDR1 is SNHLY and CDR2 is FYNNEI. The CDR3 reads CASSLRASGHNEQFF. CDR3 nucleotide sequence: TGTGCCAGCAGCCTCAGGGCTAGCGGGCACAATGAGCAGTTCTTC.

The V call is TRBV5-1, the J call TRBJ2-1, with D possibly being TRBD1 (6 bases). This CDR3 comprises 15 residues. Germline V gives CDR1 SGHRS, CDR2 YFSETQ. With 8 bases removed from V and 0 bases from J, the gap between germline ends came to 15 bases. The CDR3 protein is CASTGHLSSYNEQFF. The CDR3 coding sequence is TGCGCCAGTACGGGACATTTGAGCTCCTACAATGAGCAGTTCTTC.

This chain connects TRBV2 to TRBJ2-7; perhaps TRBD1 as D (6 bases). V dropped 4 bases and J dropped 4 bases, with 17 bases sitting between them. The length of the CDR3 is 15 residues. Germline CDR1 and CDR2: SNHLY and FYNNEI. The CDR3 spells CASSGLLQGGYEQYF. The CDR3 nucleotides are TGTGCCAGCAGTGGGTTACTACAGGGTGGATACGAGCAGTACTTC. The variable domain in full, completed from reference TRBV2 and TRBJ2-7, reads EPEVTQTPSHQVTQMGQEVILRCVPISNHLYFYWYRQILGQKVEFLVSFYNNEISEKSEIFDDQFSVERPDGSNFTLKIRSTKLEDSAMYFCASSGLLQGGYEQYFGPGTRLTVT.

V gene TRBV5-6 combines with J gene TRBJ2-7; no reliable D call. The germline V and J ends were trimmed by 0 bases and 4 bases, with 11 bases remaining between them. Looked up from germline, CDR1 is SGHDT and CDR2 is YYEEEE. This CDR3 spans 14 amino acids. The CDR3 reads CASSLVHREYEQYF. CDR3 nucleotide sequence: TGTGCCAGCAGCTTGGTTCACAGAGAATACGAGCAGTACTTC.

The chain couples TRBV30 to TRBJ2-5, with TRBD1 matching 7 bases. Judging by the DNA end, TRBJ2-7 fits better; the J call may be wrong. CDR1 and CDR2 from the germline V gene are GTSNPN and SVGIG (reference sequence). This CDR3 comprises 13 residues. In nucleotides, the CDR3 is TGTGCCTGGAGAAAGCCAAGGGGGCACGAGCAGTACTTC. Amino acid sequence: CAWRKPRGHEQYF.

This chain uses TRBV5-6 with TRBJ1-5; 7 bases agree with TRBD1. CDR3 length equals 15 residues. Germline CDR1 reads SGHDT; CDR2 reads YYEEEE. V was clipped by 4 bases and J by 5 bases; unmatched bases: 9. This CDR3 reads CASSPKQGPYQPQHF. The CDR3 region has the DNA TGTGCCAGCAGCCCAAAACAGGGGCCCTATCAGCCCCAGCATTTT.

In DNA form, the CDR3 reads TGTGCCAGCAGCTACCCTACGGGGGAGCAGTACTTC. Residues: CASSYPTGEQYF. The genes are TRBV5-6 and TRBJ2-7, with D tentatively TRBD2 (5 bases). Germline V gene data show CDR1 as SGHDT and CDR2 as YYEEEE. V gave up 3 bases and J gave up 7 bases, with 11 bases separating them. The CDR3 is 12 amino acids.

In its sample, this clone was seen a few times. The CDR3 loop is CASSGAGYQETQYF. The CDR3 DNA sequence: TGTGCCAGCAGTGGAGCGGGGTATCAAGAGACCCAGTACTTC. The rearrangement joins TRBV25-1 to TRBJ2-5; 7 bases line up with TRBD2. This CDR3 is 14 amino acids long. V lost 4 bases, J lost 2 bases, and 4 bases stayed unmatched. Germline CDR1 and CDR2: MGHDK and SYGVNS.